This T cell receptor (beta chain) was captured by sequencing in a study of T cells in Graves' hyperthyroidism and ophthalmopathy. This CDR3 is built from 11 residues. Germline lookup yields CDR1 DFQATT and CDR2 SNEGSKA (reference sequence). Trimming took 3 bases from V and 6 from J, leaving 9 bases between them. The TCR beta CDR3 regions underwent amplification using RNA transcripts as the source. Initially, a first-round RT-PCR of the TCR CDR3 employed the HTBI primer set. TCRdb processed the multiplex PCR reads anew with MiXCR; each CDR3 protein has one entry. The sample records about 840,000 distinct CDR3 sequences, 38% being singletons. The table lists this clonotype with many counts. Its antigen is unidentified. Whole-study findings and limits: Most expanded thyroid clonotypes above 0.001 recurred in blood.

Absent ophthalmopathy progression within 18 months defined stable Graves' hyperthyroidism. The sequence came from a man aged 18 to 29 with Graves' hyperthyroidism. The chain employs TRBV20-1 and TRBJ2-7; no clear D. The sequencing sample was made of blood. The CDR3 DNA sequence: TGCAGTGCTAGGGGGAACGCCGAGCAGTACTTC. Protein product: CSARGNAEQYF.